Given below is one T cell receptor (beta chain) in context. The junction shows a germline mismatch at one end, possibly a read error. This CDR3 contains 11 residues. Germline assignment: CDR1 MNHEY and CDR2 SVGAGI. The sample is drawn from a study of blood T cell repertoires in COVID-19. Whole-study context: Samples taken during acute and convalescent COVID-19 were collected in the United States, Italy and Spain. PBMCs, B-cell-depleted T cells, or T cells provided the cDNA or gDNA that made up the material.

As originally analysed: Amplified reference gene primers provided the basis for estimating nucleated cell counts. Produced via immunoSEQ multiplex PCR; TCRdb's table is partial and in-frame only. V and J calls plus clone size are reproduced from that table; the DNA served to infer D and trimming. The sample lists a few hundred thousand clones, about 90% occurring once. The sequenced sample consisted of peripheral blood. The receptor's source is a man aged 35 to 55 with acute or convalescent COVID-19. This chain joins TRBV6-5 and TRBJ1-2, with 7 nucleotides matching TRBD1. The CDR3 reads CASSRGTDQLF. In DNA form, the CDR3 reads TGTGCCAGCAGTAGAGGGACAGACCAGCTTTTC.